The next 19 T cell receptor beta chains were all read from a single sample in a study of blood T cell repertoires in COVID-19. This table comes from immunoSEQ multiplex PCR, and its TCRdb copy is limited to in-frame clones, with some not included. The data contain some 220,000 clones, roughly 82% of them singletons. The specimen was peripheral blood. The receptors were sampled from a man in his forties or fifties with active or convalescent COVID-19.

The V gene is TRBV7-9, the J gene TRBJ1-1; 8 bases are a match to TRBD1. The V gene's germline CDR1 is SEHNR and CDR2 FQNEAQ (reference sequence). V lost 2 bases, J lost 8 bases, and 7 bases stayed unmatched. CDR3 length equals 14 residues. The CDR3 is CASSLTPRQGEAFF. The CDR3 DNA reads TGTGCCAGCAGCTTAACGCCTCGACAGGGGGAAGCTTTCTTT. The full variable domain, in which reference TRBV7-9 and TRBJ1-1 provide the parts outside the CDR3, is DTGVSQNPRHKITKRGQNVTFRCDPISEHNRLYWYRQTLGQGPEFLTYFQNEAQLEKSRLLSDRFSAERPKGSFSTLEIQRTEQGDSAMYLCASSLTPRQGEAFFGQGTRLTVV.

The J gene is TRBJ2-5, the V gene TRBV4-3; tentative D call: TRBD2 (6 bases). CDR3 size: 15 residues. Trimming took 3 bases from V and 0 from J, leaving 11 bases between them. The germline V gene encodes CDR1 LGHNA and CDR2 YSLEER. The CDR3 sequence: CASSHGGDYQETQYF. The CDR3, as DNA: TGCGCCAGCAGCCATGGCGGGGACTACCAAGAGACCCAGTACTTC.

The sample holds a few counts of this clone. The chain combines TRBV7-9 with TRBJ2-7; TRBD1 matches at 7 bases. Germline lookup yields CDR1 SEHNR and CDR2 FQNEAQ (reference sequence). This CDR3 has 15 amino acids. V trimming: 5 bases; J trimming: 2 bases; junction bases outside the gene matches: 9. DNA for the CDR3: TGTGCCAGCAGCCGCTCCTCGGGACAGCCCTACGAGCAGTACGTC. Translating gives CASSRSSGQPYEQYV.

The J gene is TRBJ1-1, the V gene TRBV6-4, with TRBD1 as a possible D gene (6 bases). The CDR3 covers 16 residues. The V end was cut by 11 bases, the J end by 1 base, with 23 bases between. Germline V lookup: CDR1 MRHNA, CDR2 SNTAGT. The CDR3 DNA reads TGTGCCGGGGATGCACCGGGGACGGGACAGAACACTGAAGCTTTCTTT. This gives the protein CAGDAPGTGQNTEAFF.

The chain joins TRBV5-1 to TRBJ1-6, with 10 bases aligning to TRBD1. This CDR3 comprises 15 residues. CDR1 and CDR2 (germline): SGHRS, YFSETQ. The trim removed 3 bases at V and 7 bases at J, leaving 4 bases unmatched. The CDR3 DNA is TGCGCCAGCAGCTCCGAGGGACAGGGGAATTCACCCCTCCACTTT. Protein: CASSSEGQGNSPLHF.

DNA for the CDR3: TGTGCCAGCGGCAAGACAGCAACCACAGATACGCAGTATTTT. Its translation: CASGKTATTDTQYF. The chain is built from TRBV5-5 and TRBJ2-3, with a possible D match to TRBD1 (5 bases). The germline V gene encodes CDR1 SGHKS and CDR2 YYEKEE (reference sequence). The CDR3 is made up of 14 amino acids. V lost 7 bases to trimming and J lost 2 bases, with 14 bases between them.

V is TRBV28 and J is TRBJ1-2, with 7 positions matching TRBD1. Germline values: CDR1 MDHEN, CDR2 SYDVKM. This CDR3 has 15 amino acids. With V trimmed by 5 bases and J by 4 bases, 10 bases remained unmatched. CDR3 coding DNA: TGTGCCAGCAGTGACCTACAGGGGTTTCTCTATGGCTACACCTTC. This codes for CASSDLQGFLYGYTF.

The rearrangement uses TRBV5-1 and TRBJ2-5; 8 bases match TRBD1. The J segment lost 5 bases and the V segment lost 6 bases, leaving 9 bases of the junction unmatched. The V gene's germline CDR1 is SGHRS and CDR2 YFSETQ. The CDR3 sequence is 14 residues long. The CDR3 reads CASIPGTGFETQYF. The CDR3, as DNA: TGCGCCAGCATCCCCGGGACAGGATTTGAGACCCAGTACTTC.

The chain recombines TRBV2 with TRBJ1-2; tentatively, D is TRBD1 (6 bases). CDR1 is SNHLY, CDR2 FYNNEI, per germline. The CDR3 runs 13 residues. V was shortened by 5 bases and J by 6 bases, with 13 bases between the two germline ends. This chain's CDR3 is CASSQTGNNGYTF. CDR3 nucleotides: TGTGCCAGCAGTCAAACAGGGAACAATGGCTACACCTTC. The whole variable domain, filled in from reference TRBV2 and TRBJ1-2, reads EPEVTQTPSHQVTQMGQEVILRCVPISNHLYFYWYRQILGQKVEFLVSFYNNEISEKSEIFDDQFSVERPDGSNFTLKIRSTKLEDSAMYFCASSQTGNNGYTFGSGTRLTVV.

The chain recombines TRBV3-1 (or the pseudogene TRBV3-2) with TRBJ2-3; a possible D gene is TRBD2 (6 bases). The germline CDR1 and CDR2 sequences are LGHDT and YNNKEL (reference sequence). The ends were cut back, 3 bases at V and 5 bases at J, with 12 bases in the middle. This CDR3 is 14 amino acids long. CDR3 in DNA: TGTGCCAGCAGCCACCTAGCGTCTGGAGATACGCAGTATTTT. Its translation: CASSHLASGDTQYF.

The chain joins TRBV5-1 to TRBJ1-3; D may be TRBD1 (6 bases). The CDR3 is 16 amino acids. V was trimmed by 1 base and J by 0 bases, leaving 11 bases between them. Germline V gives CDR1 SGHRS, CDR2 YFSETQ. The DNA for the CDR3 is TGCGCCAGCAGCTTGCAGGGGAGCCACTCTGGAAACACCATATATTTT. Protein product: CASSLQGSHSGNTIYF.

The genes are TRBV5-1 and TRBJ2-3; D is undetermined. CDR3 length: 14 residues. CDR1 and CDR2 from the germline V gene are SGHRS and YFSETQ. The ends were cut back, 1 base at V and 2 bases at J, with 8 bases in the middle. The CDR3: CASSLLSYTDTQYF. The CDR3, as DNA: TGCGCCAGCAGCTTGCTTAGCTACACAGATACGCAGTATTTT.

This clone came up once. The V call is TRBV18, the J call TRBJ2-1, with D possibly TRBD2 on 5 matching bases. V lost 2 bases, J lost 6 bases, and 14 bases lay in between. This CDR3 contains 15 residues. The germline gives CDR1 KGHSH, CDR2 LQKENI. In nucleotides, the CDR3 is TGTGCCAGCTCACCAAGTTCTAGCTCTGGCAATGAGCAGTTCTTC. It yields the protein CASSPSSSSGNEQFF.

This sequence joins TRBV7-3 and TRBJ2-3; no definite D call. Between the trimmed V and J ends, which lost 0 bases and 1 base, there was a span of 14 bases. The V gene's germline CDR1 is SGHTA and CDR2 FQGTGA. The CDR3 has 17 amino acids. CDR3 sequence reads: CASSLTVTVAGTDTQYF. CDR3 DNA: TGTGCCAGCAGCTTAACGGTGACGGTAGCTGGCACAGATACGCAGTATTTT.

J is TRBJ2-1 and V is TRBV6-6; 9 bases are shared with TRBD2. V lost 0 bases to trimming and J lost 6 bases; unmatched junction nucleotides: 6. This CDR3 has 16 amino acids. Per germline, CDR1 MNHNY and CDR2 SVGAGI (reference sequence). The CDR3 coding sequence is TGTGCCAGCAGTTACTCGGGCGGGAGGGCCCCCAATGAGCAGTTCTTC. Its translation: CASSYSGGRAPNEQFF.

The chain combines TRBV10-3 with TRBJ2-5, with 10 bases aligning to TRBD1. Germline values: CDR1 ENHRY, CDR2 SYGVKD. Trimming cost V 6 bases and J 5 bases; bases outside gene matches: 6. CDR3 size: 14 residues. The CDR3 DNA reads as TGTGCCATCAGAAAGGGGACAGGGGTTGAGACCCAGTACTTC. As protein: CAIRKGTGVETQYF.

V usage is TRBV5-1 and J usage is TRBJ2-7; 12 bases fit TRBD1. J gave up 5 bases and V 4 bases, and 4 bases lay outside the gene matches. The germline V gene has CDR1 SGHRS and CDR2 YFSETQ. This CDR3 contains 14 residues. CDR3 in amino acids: CASSIGTGGDEQYF. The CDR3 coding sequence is TGCGCCAGCAGCATTGGGACAGGGGGCGACGAGCAGTACTTC.

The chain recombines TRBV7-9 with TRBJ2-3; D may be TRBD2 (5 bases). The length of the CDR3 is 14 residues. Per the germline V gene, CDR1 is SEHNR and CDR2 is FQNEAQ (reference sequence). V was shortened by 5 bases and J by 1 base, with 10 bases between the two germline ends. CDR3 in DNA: TGTGCCAGCAGCCTCCCCGGGGGCACAGATACGCAGTATTTT. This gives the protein CASSLPGGTDTQYF. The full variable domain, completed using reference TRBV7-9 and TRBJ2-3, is DTGVSQNPRHKITKRGQNVTFRCDPISEHNRLYWYRQTLGQGPEFLTYFQNEAQLEKSRLLSDRFSAERPKGSFSTLEIQRTEQGDSAMYLCASSLPGGTDTQYFGPGTRLTVL.

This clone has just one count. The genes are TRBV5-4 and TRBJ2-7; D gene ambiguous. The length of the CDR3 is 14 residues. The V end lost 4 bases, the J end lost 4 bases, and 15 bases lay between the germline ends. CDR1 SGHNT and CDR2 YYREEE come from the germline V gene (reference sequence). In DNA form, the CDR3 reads TGTGCCAGCAGCAATGGCAAGAGGCCTTACGAGCAGTACGTC. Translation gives CASSNGKRPYEQYV.